The next 19 T cell receptor beta chains were all read from a single sample in a study of T cell changes during pregnancy in multiple sclerosis. Clones were sequenced by immunoSEQ multiplex PCR, and TCRdb holds only the in-frame ones, with some missing. The table includes about 73,000 clones, roughly nine tenths detected once. Sequencing was performed on peripheral blood, taken after pregnancy. All receptors derive from a female donor in good health, enrolled as a control in a pregnancy study.

The chain employs TRBV7-2 and TRBJ1-2; no definite D call. The germline gives CDR1 SGHTA, CDR2 FQGNSA. Between the trimmed V and J ends, which lost 2 bases and 5 bases, there was a span of 12 bases. The CDR3 has 14 amino acids. The CDR3 protein is CASSLRAPGYGYTF. As DNA, the CDR3 is TGTGCCAGCAGCTTACGGGCCCCGGGGTATGGCTACACCTTC.

V is TRBV11-2 and J is TRBJ1-1; unclear D gene. Germline CDR1 and CDR2: SGHAT and FQNNGV. The CDR3 length is 15 residues. The V gene lost 1 base and the J gene lost 3 bases, with 12 bases spanning the gap. CDR3 sequence (DNA): TGTGCCAGCAGCTTAGGGTTGGGCCCAGACACTGAAGCTTTCTTT. Its translation: CASSLGLGPDTEAFF.

The V gene is TRBV6-4, the J gene TRBJ1-2; 9 bases match TRBD1. Trimming at V came to 6 bases and at J to 5 bases, leaving 10 bases not matched to a gene. The germline gives CDR1 MRHNA, CDR2 SNTAGT. The CDR3 contains 15 residues. CDR3 DNA: TGTGCCAGCAGCGAAGAAACAGGGGGCGGGTATGGCTACACCTTC. This translates into CASSEETGGGYGYTF.

This chain joins TRBV7-6 and TRBJ2-3; TRBD2 matches at 15 bases. V lost 5 bases, J lost 2 bases, and 5 bases stayed unmatched. The CDR3 extends over 17 amino acids. Germline-derived CDR1 and CDR2 are SGHVS and FNYEAQ. The CDR3 loop is CASSPGLAGGPTDTQYF. CDR3 sequence (DNA): TGTGCCAGCAGCCCGGGACTAGCGGGAGGTCCCACAGATACGCAGTATTTT.

The chain recombines TRBV4-1 with TRBJ1-1; no firm D call. This CDR3 contains 13 residues. Looked up from germline, CDR1 is MGHRA and CDR2 is YSYEKL. V dropped 4 bases and J dropped 4 bases, with 10 bases sitting between them. As DNA, the CDR3 is TGCGCCAGCAGCCCTCTCGGTTTCACTGAAGCTTTCTTT. Protein: CASSPLGFTEAFF.

The chain combines TRBV10-3 with TRBJ2-7, with 7 nucleotides matching TRBD2. The length of the CDR3 is 13 residues. Looked up from germline, CDR1 is ENHRY and CDR2 is SYGVKD. V gave up 10 bases and J gave up 3 bases; unmatched junction bases: 9. The CDR3 DNA sequence: TGTGCCACCACGTTAGAGCGGGGCTACGAGCAGTACTTC. Protein product: CATTLERGYEQYF.

The chain recombines TRBV6-1 with TRBJ1-1; D ambiguous. V lost 7 bases to trimming and J lost 5 bases, with 8 bases between them. Germline V gene data show CDR1 as MNHNS and CDR2 as SASEGT. The CDR3 consists of 11 residues. The CDR3 sequence: CASTRETEAFF. CDR3 coding DNA: TGTGCCAGCACCCGAGAGACTGAAGCTTTCTTT.

This clone is medium-sized by share. The chain uses TRBV5-1 and TRBJ2-5; TRBD1 is a possible D gene (6 bases). The CDR3 sequence is 17 residues long. The V and J ends lost 0 bases and 2 bases respectively, with 17 bases between them. CDR1 and CDR2 (germline): SGHRS, YFSETQ. The CDR3 is CASSLDPGHTPQETQYF. CDR3 nucleotide sequence: TGCGCCAGCAGCTTGGATCCGGGACACACGCCTCAAGAGACCCAGTACTTC.

The CDR3 loop reads CASSLQGQGNSPLHF. CDR3 coding DNA: TGTGCCAGCAGCTTGCAGGGACAGGGCAATTCACCCCTCCACTTT. The gene calls are TRBV7-9 and TRBJ1-6; 9 bases are shared with TRBD1. With V trimmed by 3 bases and J by 7 bases, 4 bases remained unmatched. Germline CDR1 and CDR2: SEHNR and FQNEAQ (reference sequence). The CDR3 is 15 amino acids.

The V call is TRBV6-1, the J call TRBJ2-2; D not certain. V shed 1 base and J shed 1 base, with 4 bases lying between them. The CDR3 spans 14 residues. Germline V CDR1 and CDR2: MNHNS, SASEGT. The CDR3 loop reads CASSEGVNTGELFF. Written as DNA, the CDR3 is TGTGCCAGCAGTGAAGGAGTGAACACCGGGGAGCTGTTTTTT.

This rearrangement joins TRBV7-9 to TRBJ1-1; tentative D call: TRBD1 (5 bases). From germline, CDR1 is SEHNR and CDR2 FQNEAQ (reference sequence). V was shortened by 5 bases and J by 4 bases, with 17 bases between the two germline ends. The CDR3 runs 15 residues. The chain's CDR3 is CASSLHQPQGTEAFF. The DNA for the CDR3 is TGTGCCAGCAGCCTTCATCAACCCCAGGGCACTGAAGCTTTCTTT.

The chain links TRBV25-1 to TRBJ1-5, with D possibly matching TRBD1 (5 bases). Germline V CDR1 and CDR2: MGHDK, SYGVNS. The CDR3 consists of 15 residues. V dropped 4 bases and J dropped 0 bases, with 10 bases sitting between them. The chain's CDR3 is CASSAPGGSNQPQHF. The DNA for the CDR3 is TGTGCCAGCAGTGCCCCCGGGGGTAGCAATCAGCCCCAGCATTTT.

This chain connects TRBV27 to TRBJ1-5; D gene uncertain. This CDR3 is built from 13 residues. Trimming left V 3 bases short and J 2 bases short, with 5 bases between. The germline V gene has CDR1 MNHEY and CDR2 SMNVEV (reference sequence). The CDR3 region is CASSFQGNQPQHF. For the CDR3, the DNA is TGTGCCAGCAGTTTCCAGGGCAATCAGCCCCAGCATTTT.

The chain links TRBV6-5 to TRBJ2-7, with D unresolved. V dropped 0 bases and J dropped 4 bases, with 10 bases sitting between them. This CDR3 contains 14 residues. Germline lookup yields CDR1 MNHEY and CDR2 SVGAGI. CDR3 coding DNA: TGTGCCAGCAGTTACTCCTACCTATTATACGAGCAGTACTTC. Translating gives CASSYSYLLYEQYF.

The CDR3 protein is CASSEAQRERVEQFF. DNA for the CDR3: TGTGCCAGCAGTGAAGCCCAGCGGGAGAGGGTTGAGCAGTTCTTC. The chain has TRBV2 and TRBJ2-1; 8 bases agree with TRBD2. The germline V gene encodes CDR1 SNHLY and CDR2 FYNNEI. V lost 0 bases and J lost 9; bases outside the gene matches: 7. This CDR3 region has 15 residues.

This clone was seen just once. The chain employs TRBV19 and TRBJ2-2; D not certain. The CDR3 spans 13 residues. Trimming pared 4 bases from V and 1 base from J, leaving 4 bases between. Germline V gives CDR1 LNHDA, CDR2 SQIVND (reference sequence). The CDR3: CASSTQNTGELFF. The CDR3 DNA sequence: TGTGCCAGTAGTACCCAGAACACCGGGGAGCTGTTTTTT.

The CDR3 region is CASSFGLAGGDKIVGELFF. CDR3 sequence (DNA): TGTGCCAGCAGCTTCGGACTAGCGGGGGGCGACAAGATTGTGGGGGAGCTGTTTTTT. V and J are TRBV13 and TRBJ2-2, with 14 nucleotides matching TRBD2. The CDR3 loop spans 19 amino acids. Per the germline V gene, CDR1 is PRHDT and CDR2 is FYEKMQ (reference sequence). The V gene end was trimmed by 3 bases and the J gene end by 8 bases; junction bases not matched to a gene: 14. Full variable domain (remainder filled in from reference TRBV13 and TRBJ2-2): AAGVIQSPRHLIKEKRETATLKCYPIPRHDTVYWYQQGPGQDPQFLISFYEKMQSDKGSIPDRFSAQQFSDYHSELNMSSLELGDSALYFCASSFGLAGGDKIVGELFFGEGSRLTVL.

The chain's CDR3 is CASSGVAGVDEQFF. CDR3 DNA sequence: TGTGCCAGCAGTGGGGTTGCGGGAGTGGATGAGCAGTTCTTC. V and J are TRBV6-1 and TRBJ2-1; 7 bases line up with TRBD2. The CDR3 totals 14 residues. The V gene end was trimmed by 4 bases and the J gene end by 8 bases; junction bases not matched to a gene: 8. Germline V gene sequence: CDR1 MNHNS, CDR2 SASEGT.

This clone has a single count. The J gene is TRBJ1-1, the V gene TRBV11-3; possibly TRBD1 for D (6 bases). V dropped 7 bases and J dropped 5 bases, with 23 bases sitting between them. CDR3 size: 16 residues. Germline lookup yields CDR1 SGHNT and CDR2 YENEEA. The CDR3 nucleotides are TGTGCCAGCACCCTCGGCGGGGGCGCAAGGAGGACTGAAGCTTTCTTT. It is translated as CASTLGGGARRTEAFF.